Listed below are T cell receptor beta chains from one sample, sequenced in a study of blood T cell repertoires in COVID-19. Sequenced by immunoSEQ multiplex PCR; TCRdb stores in-frame clones only, minus some. The sample holds 200,000 to 250,000 clones, 88% seen once. The specimen sequenced was peripheral blood. The receptor set was obtained from a woman aged 60-75 years with acute or convalescent COVID-19. The CDR3 runs from the conserved cysteine through the conserved F or W. A D gene is named only where the DNA matches it firmly. The size field is filled for only some rows; it gives once, few, many or a size class.

J gene,clone size,D gene,V gene,CDR3 protein,CDR3 DNA
TRBJ2-3,-,-,TRBV7-9,CASSIRGNGADTQYF,TGTGCCAGCAGCATACGGGGGAATGGCGCAGATACGCAGTATTTT
TRBJ2-1,-,TRBD2,TRBV7-2,CASSLRREGLYNEQFF,TGTGCCAGCAGCTTACGGCGGGAGGGCTTATACAATGAGCAGTTCTTC
TRBJ2-7,-,TRBD1,TRBV5-4,CASSRDRGSYEQYF,TGTGCCAGCAGCCGGGACAGGGGCTCCTACGAGCAGTACTTC
TRBJ2-1,-,TRBD2,TRBV30,CAWSVLGLAGANEQFF,TGTGCCTGGAGTGTACTAGGGCTAGCGGGAGCCAATGAGCAGTTCTTC
TRBJ2-1,once,-,TRBV6-6,CASSPGTNYNEQFF,TGTGCCAGCAGCCCCGGGACAAATTACAATGAGCAGTTCTTC
TRBJ1-3,-,-,TRBV30,CAWRAWSSGNTIYF,TGTGCCTGGAGGGCTTGGAGTTCTGGAAACACCATATATTTT
TRBJ2-7,-,TRBD1,TRBV6-5,CASKRGQAYEQYF,TGTGCCAGCAAGAGAGGACAGGCCTACGAGCAGTACTTC
TRBJ2-1,-,TRBD2,TRBV3-1/TRBV3-2,CASLGRAGNEQFF,TGTGCCAGCTTGGGGAGGGCCGGGAATGAGCAGTTCTTC
TRBJ2-4,-,TRBD2,TRBV4-3,CASSQDLGTGGHIQYF,TGCGCCAGCAGCCAAGATCTGGGAACGGGAGGGCACATTCAGTACTTC
TRBJ2-7,-,-,TRBV12-5,CASGPPCTHDSHDEQYF,TGTGCTAGTGGTCCACCATGCACCCATGACAGCCATGACGAGCAGTACTTC
TRBJ2-3,-,-,TRBV12-3/TRBV12-4,CASSPGLNTQYF,TGTGCCAGCAGCCCTGGCCTGAATACGCAGTATTTT
TRBJ1-2,-,TRBD1,TRBV12-3/TRBV12-4,CASRGTANYGYTF,TGTGCCAGCAGGGGGACAGCTAACTATGGCTACACCTTC
TRBJ2-7,-,TRBD1,TRBV6-5,CASRSNRGLDEQYF,TGTGCCAGCAGGAGTAACAGGGGGCTCGACGAGCAGTACTTC
TRBJ2-1,once,TRBD1,TRBV18,CASSPTGQGSDEQFF,TGTGCCAGCTCACCAACGGGACAGGGAAGCGATGAGCAGTTCTTC
TRBJ2-1,-,-,TRBV6-6,CASSSPNEQFF,TGTGCCAGCAGTTCTCCCAATGAGCAGTTCTTC
TRBJ2-7,-,-,TRBV2,CATTLNSYEQYF,TGTGCCACCACTTTGAACTCCTACGAGCAGTACTTC
TRBJ2-3,-,TRBD2,TRBV9,CASSPWTSAGDITDTQYF,TGTGCCAGCAGCCCCTGGACCTCAGCGGGGGATATCACAGATACGCAGTATTTT
TRBJ2-7,-,-,TRBV28,CAILEGSSYEQYF,TGTGCCATCCTTGAGGGCAGCTCCTACGAGCAGTACTTC
TRBJ1-2,-,-,TRBV7-9,CASSLITGWRNGYTF,TGTGCCAGCAGCTTAATTACAGGGTGGAGGAATGGCTACACCTTC
TRBJ2-7,-,TRBD1,TRBV7-8,CASRGQDGEQYF,TGTGCCAGCAGGGGACAGGACGGCGAGCAGTACTTC
TRBJ1-3,-,TRBD1,TRBV2,CASTPFGTGAGNTIYF,TGTGCCAGCACTCCTTTCGGAACAGGGGCTGGAAACACCATATATTTT
TRBJ2-3,-,TRBD2,TRBV10-1,CASSPSQGGVFTDTQYF,TGCGCCAGCAGTCCATCGCAGGGAGGGGTGTTCACAGATACGCAGTATTTT
TRBJ1-6,-,TRBD1,TRBV27,CASHSGTGGNSPLHF,TGTGCCAGCCACTCCGGGACAGGGGGAAATTCACCCCTCCACTTT
TRBJ1-6,-,TRBD1,TRBV3-1/TRBV3-2,CASNLGTGTTPLHF,TGTGCCAGCAACCTAGGGACAGGGACAACACCCCTCCACTTT
TRBJ2-5,few,-,TRBV28,CASSRPGQVQETQYF,TGTGCCAGCAGTCGTCCCGGACAAGTCCAAGAGACCCAGTACTTC